These T cell receptor beta chains were read from a single sample in a study of blood T cell repertoires in COVID-19. TCRdb's table, derived via immunoSEQ multiplex PCR, lists solely in-frame clones and lacks some. This sample yields hundreds of thousands of clones, of which over 75% are seen a single time; approximately 1.6% belongs to the top ten. Sequencing was carried out using PBMCs or T cells enriched from blood (not recorded which). The receptor source for this set is a man between 40 and 49 years old who had recovered from COVID-19. CDR3s include the opening cysteine and the closing phenylalanine or tryptophan. The D gene is left open where the match is weak. Some rows mark clone size as missing; the rest say once, few, many or name a class of expanded clone.

CDR3nt	CDR3aa	v_gene	abundance	j_gene	d_gene
TGTGCCAGCACCCCGGGAGGGCGGGCTTTCTTT	CASTPGGRAFF	TRBV12-3/TRBV12-4	once	TRBJ1-1	-
TGTGCCAGCAGCACCCTCAGGCTAGCGGGGGCCGCCGGGGAGCTGTTTTTT	CASSTLRLAGAAGELFF	TRBV13	-	TRBJ2-2	TRBD2
TGTGCCTGGAAGGGACAGGGGCCTGGCTACACCTTC	CAWKGQGPGYTF	TRBV30	-	TRBJ1-2	TRBD1
TGTGCCAGCAGCCACTCGGGGAATGAAAAACTGTTTTTT	CASSHSGNEKLFF	TRBV3-1/TRBV3-2	-	TRBJ1-4	-
TGTGCCAGCTCGCAGGCCAACAATCAGCCCCAGCATTTT	CASSQANNQPQHF	TRBV19	-	TRBJ1-5	-
TGTGCCAGCAGCTTGGGACCAACTAGCGGAGGGACGCAGTATTTT	CASSLGPTSGGTQYF	TRBV5-4	-	TRBJ2-3	TRBD2
TGTGCCAGCATCAACCGGAGTGGAAAACTGTTTTTT	CASINRSGKLFF	TRBV6-4	-	TRBJ1-4	-
TGTGCCAGCAGCTTCGGGGACAGGGGAGGCACTGAAGCTTTCTTT	CASSFGDRGGTEAFF	TRBV7-6	-	TRBJ1-1	TRBD1
TGTGCCTGGAGGGGGACAGGGTATGGCTACACCTTC	CAWRGTGYGYTF	TRBV30	-	TRBJ1-2	TRBD1
TGCGCCAGCAGCCAAGATCTCCGGGGGGGCGCGTCCTACGAGCAGTACTTC	CASSQDLRGGASYEQYF	TRBV4-3	many	TRBJ2-7	TRBD2
TGTGCCAGCAGGCGCGACTGGCCATCCGCTGAGCAGTTCTTC	CASRRDWPSAEQFF	TRBV3-1/TRBV3-2	-	TRBJ2-1	-
TGTGCCAGCTACGGACAGCCTGACTCTGGGGCCAACGTCCTGACTTTC	CASYGQPDSGANVLTF	TRBV2	-	TRBJ2-6	-
TGTGCCAGCAGCTTAGCTCTTGCAGGGAGGCGCGCTGAAGCTTTCTTT	CASSLALAGRRAEAFF	TRBV7-9	-	TRBJ1-1	-
TGTGCCAGCAGTGCCTCCGGGACAGGGTTTAACGAGCAGTACTTC	CASSASGTGFNEQYF	TRBV27	-	TRBJ2-7	TRBD1
TGTGCCAGCTCCCGAGAGAAGAGCTCCTACAATGAGCAGTTCTTC	CASSREKSSYNEQFF	TRBV18	-	TRBJ2-1	-
TGTGCCAGCAGTGCCAGGGGGCGGGACGAGCAGTACTTC	CASSARGRDEQYF	TRBV25-1	-	TRBJ2-7	TRBD1
TGTGCCAGCAGCCCTGAGGGACAGGCCTACGAGCAGTACTTC	CASSPEGQAYEQYF	TRBV9	-	TRBJ2-7	TRBD1
TGTGCCAGCAGCCGGACAGAGCAAGAGACCCAGTACTTC	CASSRTEQETQYF	TRBV9	-	TRBJ2-5	-
TGTGCCAGCAGTTTGTCACAGGGGGCGGCCGGGGAGCTGTTTTTT	CASSLSQGAAGELFF	TRBV27	few	TRBJ2-2	TRBD1
TGTGCCAGCAGATCAGGGGCATACTATGGCTACACCTTC	CASRSGAYYGYTF	TRBV6-5	-	TRBJ1-2	-
TGTGCCTGGACGATGACAGGGGGCAAGGGCTACACCTTC	CAWTMTGGKGYTF	TRBV30	once	TRBJ1-2	TRBD1
TGTGCCAGCAGCGTCACGTGGGTAGCGGTGACCGGGGAGCTGTTTTTT	CASSVTWVAVTGELFF	TRBV9	-	TRBJ2-2	-
TGTGCCAGCTCACCACTTACTCCGACTACTCGGGAGACCCAGTACTTC	CASSPLTPTTRETQYF	TRBV18	-	TRBJ2-5	-
TGTGCCAGCAGTTTAGACAGGGTGGTCAATCAGCCCCAGCATTTT	CASSLDRVVNQPQHF	TRBV28	-	TRBJ1-5	TRBD1
TGCGCCAGCAGCCCCCGCGAGGGAGGGAACACTGAAGCTTTCTTT	CASSPREGGNTEAFF	TRBV5-1	-	TRBJ1-1	-
TGTGCCAGCAGCACTCGACTAGCGGGGGGCGACGAGCAGTACTTC	CASSTRLAGGDEQYF	TRBV7-2	once	TRBJ2-7	TRBD2
TGTGCCAGCAGTTTATCGGACCGGGACAGCTCCTACGAGCAGTACTTC	CASSLSDRDSSYEQYF	TRBV27	-	TRBJ2-7	TRBD1
TGCGCCAGCAGCTTTGGACAGGCCAGAGGTCGAAACACCATATATTTT	CASSFGQARGRNTIYF	TRBV5-1	-	TRBJ1-3	TRBD1
TGTGCCAGCAGCTATCCAGGGTCTCTCTATGGCTACACCTTC	CASSYPGSLYGYTF	TRBV7-9	few	TRBJ1-2	-
TGCGCCAGCAGGAGCGGGGGAACTATCACAGATACGCAGTATTTT	CASRSGGTITDTQYF	TRBV5-1	-	TRBJ2-3	TRBD2
TGTGCCATCAGTGAGTCGGTGGGGAGGGACATGAACACTGAAGCTTTCTTT	CAISESVGRDMNTEAFF	TRBV10-3	-	TRBJ1-1	-
TGTGCCAGTAGCGGGAGAAGCTCCTACAATGAGCAGTTCTTC	CASSGRSSYNEQFF	TRBV19	many	TRBJ2-1	-
TGTGCCAGCAGCGGGGGACAGGGGGCGAAGACCCAGTACTTC	CASSGGQGAKTQYF	TRBV7-9	-	TRBJ2-5	TRBD1
TGTGCCAGCAGCTGGGCAGGGCATTCACCCCTCCACTTT	CASSWAGHSPLHF	TRBV11-1	few	TRBJ1-6	-
TGTGCCAGCAGCTTCCGGAGCGGGGGGCCAGATACGCAGTATTTT	CASSFRSGGPDTQYF	TRBV11-3	-	TRBJ2-3	TRBD2
TGTGCCAGTAACGCGGGACAGACTAATGAAAAACTGTTTTTT	CASNAGQTNEKLFF	TRBV19	-	TRBJ1-4	TRBD1
TGTGCCAGCAGCCCTTTCGCCTCGGCGGGTGAGCAGTTCTTC	CASSPFASAGEQFF	TRBV3-1/TRBV3-2	once	TRBJ2-1	-
TGTGCCAGCAGCTCCAACTGGGGGGACACTGAAGCTTTCTTT	CASSSNWGDTEAFF	TRBV7-2	-	TRBJ1-1	-
TGTGCCAGCAGCCCGATAGGACTAGCGGGGGGGACGCAGTATTTT	CASSPIGLAGGTQYF	TRBV6-5	-	TRBJ2-3	TRBD2
TGCGCCAGCAGCCCGATCCAGGGGCGGGCGGGTGAAAAACTGTTTTTT	CASSPIQGRAGEKLFF	TRBV4-3	-	TRBJ1-4	-
TGTGCCATCAGTGAGTCCCTCGGCAGGGGGGATTACAATGAGCAGTTCTTC	CAISESLGRGDYNEQFF	TRBV10-3	-	TRBJ2-1	-
TGCGCCAGCAGCCAAGAGACAGGCCGTCAGCCCCAGCATTTT	CASSQETGRQPQHF	TRBV4-1	-	TRBJ1-5	-